Shown below are 8 T cell receptor beta chains from a single sample sequenced in a study of blood T cell repertoires in COVID-19. Method: immunoSEQ multiplex PCR; TCRdb's copy keeps in-frame clones and lacks some. The sample lists approximately 38,000 clones, around 88% occurring once. Sequencing was done on a sample of peripheral blood. The source of these receptors is a woman between 65 and 79 years old with active COVID-19.

The gene calls are TRBV4-2 and TRBJ2-1; 8 bases line up with TRBD2. Germline V gene lookup returns CDR1 LGHNA and CDR2 YNFKEQ. The CDR3 has 17 amino acids. With V trimmed by 4 bases and J by 7 bases, 15 bases remained unmatched. As DNA, the CDR3 is TGTGCCAGCAGCCCCCACAATGTCGGGGGGGCAGGGAATGAGCAGTTCTTC. Translating gives CASSPHNVGGAGNEQFF.

J is TRBJ1-3 and V is TRBV3-1 (or the pseudogene TRBV3-2); no definite D call. This CDR3 has 14 residues. V gave up 0 bases and J gave up 5 bases, with 8 bases separating them. The V gene's germline CDR1 is LGHDT and CDR2 YNNKEL (reference sequence). CDR3 amino acids: CASSQDPVRNTIYF. The CDR3 nucleotides are TGTGCCAGCAGCCAAGATCCCGTCCGAAACACCATATATTTT.

V and J are TRBV7-8 and TRBJ1-1; a weak D match, TRBD1 (6 bases). Trimming shortened V by 5 bases and J by 10 bases, and 11 bases separated the two germline ends. The V gene's germline CDR1 is SGHVS and CDR2 FQNEAQ. This CDR3 spans 11 amino acids. The CDR3 spells CASSPQGTAFF. CDR3 nucleotides: TGTGCCAGCAGCCCGCAGGGGACAGCTTTCTTT.

This clone was seen only a few times. The chain carries TRBV14 and TRBJ1-1, with D maybe TRBD1 (5 bases). Germline V gene sequence: CDR1 SGHDN, CDR2 FVKESK. V gave up 6 bases and J gave up 0 bases, with 8 bases separating them. The CDR3 covers 13 residues. The CDR3 sequence is CASRWGLNTEAFF. As DNA, the CDR3 is TGTGCCAGCAGGTGGGGCCTGAACACTGAAGCTTTCTTT. Filled out from reference TRBV14 and TRBJ1-1, the complete variable domain reads EAGVTQFPSHSVIEKGQTVTLRCDPISGHDNLYWYRRVMGKEIKFLLHFVKESKQDESGMPNNRFLAERTGGTYSTLKVQPAELEDSGVYFCASRWGLNTEAFFGQGTRLTVV.

V usage is TRBV7-9 and J usage is TRBJ2-7; TRBD1 is a possible D gene (5 bases). Germline lookup yields CDR1 SEHNR and CDR2 FQNEAQ (reference sequence). V lost 5 bases and J lost 2, with 7 bases in between. The CDR3 is made up of 12 amino acids. The DNA for the CDR3 is TGTGCCAGCAGCAGACAGACCTACGAGCAGTACTTC. The encoded protein is CASSRQTYEQYF.

The chain links TRBV18 to TRBJ2-3, with 8 bases that match TRBD2. V shed 4 bases and J 5 bases; nucleotides not matched to a gene: 8. Germline lookup yields CDR1 KGHSH and CDR2 LQKENI. The CDR3 is made up of 15 amino acids. CDR3 loop: CASSLQAGAGDTQYF. The DNA for the CDR3 is TGTGCCAGCTCACTCCAAGCGGGGGCGGGAGATACGCAGTATTTT.

Written as DNA, the CDR3 is TGTGCCAGCAGCGTCTCAGGGGCGGGAGAGACCCAGTACTTC. Amino acids: CASSVSGAGETQYF. The chain couples TRBV9 to TRBJ2-5; perhaps TRBD1 as D (6 bases). The CDR3 runs to 14 residues. Trimming pared 2 bases from V and 4 bases from J, leaving 12 bases between. CDR1 and CDR2 (germline): SGDLS, YYNGEE.

This chain joins TRBV28 and TRBJ1-1, with TRBD1 matching over 7 bases. The CDR3 runs to 11 residues. CDR1 is MDHEN and CDR2 is SYDVKM in the germline V gene. The V and J ends lost 9 bases and 10 bases, in that order; junction bases with no gene match: 8. CDR3 sequence (DNA): TGTGCCAGTAGGGGGCAGACCGCAGCTTTCTTT. This encodes CASRGQTAAFF.